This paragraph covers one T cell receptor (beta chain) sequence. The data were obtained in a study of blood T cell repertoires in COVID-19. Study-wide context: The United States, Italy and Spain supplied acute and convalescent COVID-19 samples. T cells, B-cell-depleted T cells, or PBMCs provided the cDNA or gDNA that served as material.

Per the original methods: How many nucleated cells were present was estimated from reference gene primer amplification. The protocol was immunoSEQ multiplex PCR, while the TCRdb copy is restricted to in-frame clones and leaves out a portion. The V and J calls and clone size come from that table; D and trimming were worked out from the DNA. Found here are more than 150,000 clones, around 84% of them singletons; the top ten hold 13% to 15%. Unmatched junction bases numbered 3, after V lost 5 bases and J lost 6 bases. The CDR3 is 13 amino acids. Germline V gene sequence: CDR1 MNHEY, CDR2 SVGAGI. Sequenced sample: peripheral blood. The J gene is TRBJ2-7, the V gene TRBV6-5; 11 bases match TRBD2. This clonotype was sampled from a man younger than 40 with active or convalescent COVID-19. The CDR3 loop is CASSTSGRGEQYF. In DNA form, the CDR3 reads TGTGCCAGCAGTACTAGCGGGAGAGGCGAGCAGTACTTC.